These 22 T cell receptor beta chains were sequenced from one sample in a study of T cells in Graves' hyperthyroidism and ophthalmopathy. TCR beta CDR3 regions were amplified from RNA. The TCR CDR3 was amplified in a first-round RT-PCR using the HTBI primer set. Each CDR3 protein gets one entry after TCRdb re-called the multiplex PCR reads with MiXCR. Of approximately 480,000 distinct CDR3 sequences in the sample, around 20% were seen once. Sequenced: blood. The receptors come from a man aged 18 to 30 with Graves' hyperthyroidism.

This clonotype has at least ten counts. CDR3 sequence reads: CASSRERGVTDTQYF. CDR3 DNA sequence: TGTGCCAGCAGCAGAGAACGAGGAGTTACAGATACGCAGTATTTT. V gene TRBV2 combines with J gene TRBJ2-3; D gene ambiguous. This CDR3 has 15 residues. Germline V CDR1 and CDR2: SNHLY, FYNNEI. Trimming took 6 bases from V and 3 from J, leaving 16 bases between them.

This clonotype was seen more than once but under ten times. This chain uses TRBV7-6 with TRBJ2-7; 14 bases map to TRBD2. This CDR3 is built from 18 residues. Germline V CDR1 and CDR2: SGHVS, FNYEAQ. The V segment lost 4 bases and the J segment 2 bases; nucleotides outside the gene matches: 10. In nucleotides, the CDR3 is TGTGCCAGCAGCTCGTCCGGGACTAGCGGGAGTCCTACCTACGAGCAGTACTTC. This codes for CASSSSGTSGSPTYEQYF.

On this clonotype itself: Given a much more abundant clone one base away, this may be a read error. The V gene is TRBV29-1, the J gene TRBJ2-7; maybe TRBD2 (5 bases). From germline, CDR1 is SQVTM and CDR2 ANQGSEA. Trimming pared 6 bases from V and 4 bases from J, leaving 25 bases between. This CDR3 region has 16 residues. The CDR3 sequence is CSVLLGYRGIGYEQYF. The CDR3 nucleotides read TGCAGCGTCCTGCTGGGGTATCGGGGAATCGGGTACGAGCAGTACTTC.

This clonotype came up many times. V gene TRBV10-3 combines with J gene TRBJ1-3, with 7 bases that match TRBD1. The CDR3 runs 14 residues. V was clipped by 6 bases and J by 0 bases; unmatched bases: 2. The germline CDR1 and CDR2 sequences are ENHRY and SYGVKD. As DNA, the CDR3 is TGTGCCATCAGCCAGGGGGACTCTGGAAACACCATATATTTT. Amino acid sequence: CAISQGDSGNTIYF.

This clonotype was seen only a few times. The chain has TRBV5-1 and TRBJ1-2; no reliable D call. The CDR3 loop spans 14 amino acids. Germline lookup yields CDR1 SGHRS and CDR2 YFSETQ. V was shortened by 0 bases and J by 3 bases, with 9 bases between the two germline ends. The CDR3 loop is CASSLVRVDYGYTF. CDR3 coding DNA: TGCGCCAGCAGCTTGGTTAGGGTCGACTATGGCTACACCTTC.

The table lists this clonotype with many counts. The chain couples TRBV5-1 to TRBJ1-1; D unresolved. Germline CDR1 SGHRS, CDR2 YFSETQ. The CDR3 is 13 residues long. The V end lost 1 base, the J end lost 5 bases, and 9 bases lay between the germline ends. This CDR3 is CASSLMKETEAFF. The CDR3 bases are TGCGCCAGCAGCTTGATGAAGGAAACTGAAGCTTTCTTT.

In its sample, this clonotype was seen a few times. The chain has TRBV15 and TRBJ2-5; D not resolved. Germline V gene sequence: CDR1 LNHNV, CDR2 YYDKDF (reference sequence). This CDR3 has 14 residues. The V end was cut by 5 bases, the J end by 5 bases, with 15 bases between. CDR3 loop: CATSVGFGSETQYF. The CDR3 DNA reads as TGTGCCACCAGCGTCGGTTTCGGGTCGGAGACCCAGTACTTC.

The chain links TRBV20-1 to TRBJ2-5, with D hard to call. V was cut by 1 base and J by 2 bases, with 14 bases left in between. The length of the CDR3 is 15 residues. CDR1 and CDR2 from the germline V gene are DFQATT and SNEGSKA (reference sequence). The CDR3 region is CSARVAENPQETQYF. The CDR3 DNA is TGCAGTGCTAGAGTAGCTGAGAACCCTCAAGAGACCCAGTACTTC.

In this sample, this clonotype turned up many times. This chain connects TRBV5-5 to TRBJ1-1; D is perhaps TRBD1 (6 bases). V was trimmed by 4 bases and J by 6 bases, leaving 16 bases between them. Germline V gives CDR1 SGHKS, CDR2 YYEKEE (reference sequence). This CDR3 has 14 residues. The CDR3 sequence: CASSTRTEGAEAFF. The CDR3 bases are TGTGCCAGCAGCACACGGACAGAGGGGGCTGAAGCTTTCTTT.

The rearrangement joins TRBV12-3 or TRBV12-4 to TRBJ1-2, with TRBD1 matching over 9 bases. Trimming removed 2 bases from V and 6 bases from J; junction bases left unmatched: 10. CDR3 length: 16 amino acids. CDR3 nucleotides: TGTGCCAGCAGTTTAACGGTCGGGACAGGGCAGAATGGCTACACCTTC. Translating it yields CASSLTVGTGQNGYTF.

The table lists this clonotype with many counts. The genes are TRBV15 and TRBJ2-6; D is ambiguous. The CDR3 length is 14 residues. The V and J ends lost 6 bases and 0 bases respectively, with 6 bases between them. In germline, CDR1 is LNHNV, CDR2 YYDKDF (reference sequence). CDR3 DNA: TGTGCCACCAGGACGTCCTCTGGGGCCAACGTCCTGACTTTC. Its protein product is CATRTSSGANVLTF.

The rearrangement links TRBV12-3 or TRBV12-4 to TRBJ1-1; 7 nucleotides align to TRBD1. The CDR3 is made up of 14 amino acids. Trimming at V came to 6 bases and at J to 4 bases, leaving 8 bases not matched to a gene. CDR3 nucleotide sequence: TGTGCCAGCAGAAAACCAGGGGGAATCACTGAAGCTTTCTTT. This codes for CASRKPGGITEAFF.

The rearrangement joins TRBV13 to TRBJ1-2, with TRBD1 matching over 7 bases. V shed 5 bases, J shed 2 bases, and the junction held 8 bases outside the gene matches. This CDR3 is built from 15 residues. The germline CDR1 and CDR2 sequences are PRHDT and FYEKMQ (reference sequence). CDR3 in amino acids: CASSPQGQLNYGYTF. The CDR3 DNA sequence: TGTGCCAGCAGCCCCCAGGGACAGTTAAACTATGGCTACACCTTC. The variable domain in full, completed from reference TRBV13 and TRBJ1-2, reads AAGVIQSPRHLIKEKRETATLKCYPIPRHDTVYWYQQGPGQDPQFLISFYEKMQSDKGSIPDRFSAQQFSDYHSELNMSSLELGDSALYFCASSPQGQLNYGYTFGSGTRLTVV.

The V gene is TRBV6-1, the J gene TRBJ2-2; maybe TRBD1 (5 bases). V lost 5 bases and J lost 0, with 13 bases in between. CDR3 length: 16 amino acids. Germline CDR1 is MNHNS and CDR2 is SASEGT. Written as DNA, the CDR3 is TGTGCCAGCAGTCGCCGGCCGGACACGAACACCGGGGAGCTGTTTTTT. Residues: CASSRRPDTNTGELFF.

At least ten counts were recorded for this clonotype. J is TRBJ1-5 and V is TRBV19; D is ambiguous. The CDR3 is 17 residues long. V was cut by 6 bases and J by 0 bases, with 18 bases left in between. Germline CDR1 reads LNHDA; CDR2 reads SQIVND (reference sequence). The CDR3 spells CASSARPGPYSNQPQHF. The DNA for the CDR3 is TGTGCCAGTAGCGCTCGACCGGGCCCTTATAGCAATCAGCCCCAGCATTTT.

The sample holds many counts of this clonotype. The V call is TRBV12-3 or TRBV12-4, the J call TRBJ2-5; D may match TRBD1 or TRBD2 (5 bases each). The CDR3 extends over 14 amino acids. V lost 5 bases and J 4 bases, leaving 14 bases between the germline ends. CDR3 loop: CASSPGDPRETQYF. In DNA, the CDR3 is TGTGCCAGCAGTCCCGGGGACCCGAGAGAGACCCAGTACTTC.

This clonotype has ten or more counts. This chain joins TRBV20-1 and TRBJ1-1; D call uncertain. CDR3 length: 14 residues. Trimming stripped 3 bases from V and 1 base from J, with 12 bases between. Germline V gene sequence: CDR1 DFQATT, CDR2 SNEGSKA (reference sequence). The CDR3 DNA follows: TGCAGTGCTAGTCGCCAGGTTTCGAACACTGAAGCTTTCTTT. Protein: CSASRQVSNTEAFF.

This clonotype was seen more than once but under ten times. V and J are TRBV11-2 and TRBJ2-1, with TRBD2 matching over 7 bases. Germline lookup yields CDR1 SGHAT and CDR2 FQNNGV. The CDR3 runs 14 residues. V gave up 3 bases and J gave up 2 bases; unmatched junction bases: 1. The CDR3 sequence: CASSFGLAYNEQFF. The CDR3, as DNA: TGTGCCAGCAGCTTCGGACTAGCCTACAATGAGCAGTTCTTC.

This clonotype has a handful of counts. The V call is TRBV19, the J call TRBJ1-5; D is possibly TRBD1 (6 bases). Germline lookup yields CDR1 LNHDA and CDR2 SQIVND (reference sequence). V lost 10 bases and J lost 6, with 22 bases in between. There are 15 residues in the CDR3. The DNA for the CDR3 is TGTGCCACCCTACAGGTGAAAGGGGGGACTCAGCCCCAGCATTTT. This codes for CATLQVKGGTQPQHF.

Ten or more counts support this clonotype. V usage is TRBV5-1 and J usage is TRBJ1-2; 10 bases line up with TRBD1. The CDR3 is made up of 16 amino acids. V was pared by 4 bases and J by 4 bases, with 10 bases of the junction left unmatched. Germline values: CDR1 SGHRS, CDR2 YFSETQ. The CDR3 bases are TGCGCCAGCAGCGCCGGGACAGGGGAAGTTGGCTATGGCTACACCTTC. Amino acid sequence: CASSAGTGEVGYGYTF.

This clonotype was seen ten or more times. This chain uses TRBV19 with TRBJ1-5; TRBD1 aligns across 9 bases. This CDR3 is 17 amino acids long. From germline, CDR1 is LNHDA and CDR2 SQIVND (reference sequence). Trimming at V came to 4 bases and at J to 1 base, leaving 8 bases not matched to a gene. CDR3: CASSRNRGRRSNQPQHF. The CDR3 DNA reads TGTGCCAGTAGTAGGAACAGGGGGCGCCGGAGCAATCAGCCCCAGCATTTT.

This clonotype was seen at least ten times. The chain recombines TRBV12-3 or TRBV12-4 with TRBJ1-1, with unresolved D. Trimming pared 7 bases from V and 1 base from J, leaving 4 bases between. This CDR3 has 11 residues. The CDR3 sequence is CASTPNTEAFF. CDR3 DNA sequence: TGTGCCAGCACCCCGAACACTGAAGCTTTCTTT.